The clone carrying this TCR beta chain occurred once. The antigen is undetermined. The J segment lost 6 bases and the V segment lost 4 bases, leaving 2 bases of the junction unmatched. CDR1 SGHRS and CDR2 YFSETQ come from the germline V gene. The CDR3 is 14 amino acids. This sample is drawn from a study of cytotoxic CD8 clonotypes in ibrutinib-treated CLL. Across the whole study: The average sample held approximately 260,000 productive templates and 85,000 to 100,000 productive rearrangements. Whole-study results and caveats: Contraction or stability on treatment was seen for public clonotypes, which were uncommon. Measured clonality at baseline was greater than in age-matched healthy donors and tracked with circulating CD8+ T-cell counts. Clonality rose at ibrutinib response and fell back toward baseline at progression.

Profiled with immunoSEQ multiplex PCR; TCRdb holds only in-frame clones, not every one. The sample has tens of thousands of clones; 57% are singletons. The sample was PBMCs, taken before ibrutinib treatment. This TCR was sampled from a human donor with chronic lymphocytic leukemia. The J gene is TRBJ1-5, the V gene TRBV5-1, with TRBD1 identical over 12 bases. CDR3 loop: CASSRDRGRQPQHF. The CDR3 DNA is TGCGCCAGCAGCAGGGACAGGGGGCGTCAGCCCCAGCATTTT.